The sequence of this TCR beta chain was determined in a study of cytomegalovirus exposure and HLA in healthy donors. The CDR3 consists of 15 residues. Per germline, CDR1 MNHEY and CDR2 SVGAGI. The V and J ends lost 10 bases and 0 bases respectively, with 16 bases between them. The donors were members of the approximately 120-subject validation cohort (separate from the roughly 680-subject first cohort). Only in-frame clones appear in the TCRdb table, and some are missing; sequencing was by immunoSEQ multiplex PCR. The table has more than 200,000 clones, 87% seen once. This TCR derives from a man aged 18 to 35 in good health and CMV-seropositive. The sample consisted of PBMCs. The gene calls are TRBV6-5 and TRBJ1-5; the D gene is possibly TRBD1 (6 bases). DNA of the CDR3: TGTGCCACCTCCGGGACACAGTATAGCAATCAGCCCCAGCATTTT. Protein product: CATSGTQYSNQPQHF.